This T cell receptor beta chain appears in the sequencing data of a study of shared clonotypes between healthy human individuals. Study-wide context: The study used three CD4 naive, three CD4 memory, two CD8 naive and one CD8 memory plate per donor. Study-level points and caveats: Generation probabilities of non-shared clonotypes were lower (relative to those shared by all four donors). Shared across a few donors were roughly 5.3% of the naive CD4 clonotypes.

The protocol was immunoSEQ multiplex PCR, while the TCRdb copy is restricted to in-frame clones and leaves out a portion. Found here are approximately 2.4 million clones, almost 96% of them singletons; the top ten hold roughly 0.13%. With regard to this clone: Its antigen is not identified.

Trimming at V came to 5 bases and at J to 2 bases, leaving 2 bases not matched to a gene. Germline V CDR1 and CDR2: MNHNY, SVGAGI (reference sequence). This CDR3 comprises 13 residues. The study drew its donors from healthy HIV-negative adults without recent acute infections or vaccinations. The V gene is TRBV6-6, the J gene TRBJ2-5; TRBD2 matches 7 bases. Input material: naive CD4+ T cells sorted from blood. Subset reported: CD45RA+ positively selected. This clonotype originated in a man aged 18 to 35 in good health. CDR3 in amino acids: CASSRGEQETQYF. DNA of the CDR3: TGTGCCAGCAGTCGGGGGGAGCAAGAGACCCAGTACTTC.